This TCR beta chain was identified in a study of blood T cell repertoires in COVID-19. Study-level information: The United States, Italy and Spain provided the acute and convalescent COVID-19 samples.

One Seattle source followed patients from active infection through their disease course. Per germline, CDR1 LNHDA and CDR2 SQIVND (reference sequence). The ends lost 6 bases at V and 6 bases at J; junction bases unmatched: 3. This CDR3 contains 14 residues. Per the authors' pipeline: Counts of nucleated cells, estimated from reference gene primer amplification, were obtained. The method was immunoSEQ multiplex PCR; TCRdb's version includes in-frame clones alone and lacks a portion of them. The V and J calls and clone size are taken from that table; D and trimming were inferred from the DNA. The sample contains roughly 160,000 clones, just under 90% of which appear only once.

This TCR came from a woman between 70 and 85 years old with COVID-19, enrolled during active disease. The chain employs TRBV19 and TRBJ1-4, with 11 bases that match TRBD1. The source material was peripheral blood. The CDR3 is CASRRTGGDEKLFF. CDR3 DNA: TGTGCCAGTAGGCGGACAGGGGGCGATGAAAAACTGTTTTTT.